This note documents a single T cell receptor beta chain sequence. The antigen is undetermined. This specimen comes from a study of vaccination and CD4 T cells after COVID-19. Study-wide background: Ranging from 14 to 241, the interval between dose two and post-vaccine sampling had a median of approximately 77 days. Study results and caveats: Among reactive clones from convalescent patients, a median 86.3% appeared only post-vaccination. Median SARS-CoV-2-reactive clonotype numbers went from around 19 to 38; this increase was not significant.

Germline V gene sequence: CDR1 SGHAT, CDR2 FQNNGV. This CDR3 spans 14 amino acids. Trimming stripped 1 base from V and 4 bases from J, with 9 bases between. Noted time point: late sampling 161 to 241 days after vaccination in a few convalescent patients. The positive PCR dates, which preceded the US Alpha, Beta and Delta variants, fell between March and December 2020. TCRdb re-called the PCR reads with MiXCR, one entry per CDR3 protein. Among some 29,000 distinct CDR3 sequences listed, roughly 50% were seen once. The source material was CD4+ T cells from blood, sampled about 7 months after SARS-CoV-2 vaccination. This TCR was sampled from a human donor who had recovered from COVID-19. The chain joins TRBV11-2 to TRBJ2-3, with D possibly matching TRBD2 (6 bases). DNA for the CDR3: TGTGCCAGCAGCTTAGCGGGAGTGTCAGATACGCAGTATTTT. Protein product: CASSLAGVSDTQYF.